Sequencing of this TCR beta chain was carried out in a study of beta chain features in type 1 diabetes. Study-wide points: TCRB CDR3 length was moderately but significantly reduced in all four CD4+ subsets of Type 1 diabetes patients.

TCRB transcripts that were expressed got sequenced, as all of the isolated RNA had been reverse transcribed. Only in-frame clones appear in the TCRdb table, and some are missing; sequencing was by immunoSEQ multiplex PCR. Seen here are hundreds of thousands of clones, over 11% observed once, and the top ten hold just under 0.04%. With respect to this clone: Its antigen remains unknown.

Using CD45RO/CCR7/CD25/CD127/CD95/CD27, CD4+ naive, central memory, regulatory and stem cell-like memory cells were sorted. Sorted populations all had greater than 95% purity. The CDR3 has 17 residues. V gave up 0 bases and J gave up 6 bases, with 17 bases separating them. The germline V gene encodes CDR1 KGHSH and CDR2 LQKENI. This chain connects TRBV18 to TRBJ2-2; D is unresolved. Sequenced input: naive CD4+ T cells from blood. The clonotype comes from a man aged 18 to 30 with type 1 diabetes. The CDR3 DNA reads as TGTGCCAGCTCACCACCCGGGTCGGTTGTTTTTGCCGGGGAGCTGTTTTTT. Translating it yields CASSPPGSVVFAGELFF.